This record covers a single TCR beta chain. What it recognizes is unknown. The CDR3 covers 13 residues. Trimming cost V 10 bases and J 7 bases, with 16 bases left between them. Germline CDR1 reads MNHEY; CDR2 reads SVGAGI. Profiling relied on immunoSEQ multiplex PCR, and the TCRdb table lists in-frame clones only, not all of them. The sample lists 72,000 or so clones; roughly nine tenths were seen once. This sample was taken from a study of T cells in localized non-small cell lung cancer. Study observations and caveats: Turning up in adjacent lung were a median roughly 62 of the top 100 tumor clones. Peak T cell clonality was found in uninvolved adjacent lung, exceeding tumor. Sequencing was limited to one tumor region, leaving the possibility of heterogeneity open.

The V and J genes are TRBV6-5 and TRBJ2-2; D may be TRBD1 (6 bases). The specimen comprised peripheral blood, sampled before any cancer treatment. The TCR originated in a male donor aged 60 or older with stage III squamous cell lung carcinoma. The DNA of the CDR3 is TGTGCCATCGAGGACAGAGCGGTCGGGGAGCTGTTTTTT. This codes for CAIEDRAVGELFF.